Listed below are T cell receptor beta chains from one sample, sequenced in a study of beta chain features in type 1 diabetes. TCRdb keeps only in-frame clones here, not all; method: immunoSEQ multiplex PCR. The data hold roughly 450,000 clones, with more than 9.5% observed a single time. The material sequenced was naive CD4+ T cells from blood. The receptors were gathered from a young woman in good health. CDR3s include the opening cysteine and the closing phenylalanine or tryptophan. D genes are given only for firm matches. Clone size, where shown, is once, few, many, or a class for clones that have expanded.

TRBJ2-7,.,.,TRBV6-6,TGTGCCGTACGGGCAGTGATATCCTACGAGCAGTACTTC,CAVRAVISYEQYF
TRBJ1-5,.,.,TRBV2,TGTGCCAGCTCTACGGTCCATCAGCCCCAGCATTTT,CASSTVHQPQHF
TRBJ2-2,.,.,TRBV25-1,TGTGCCAGCCGGGCTATTAACACCGGGGAGCTGTTTTTT,CASRAINTGELFF
TRBJ1-1,TRBD1,few,TRBV7-3,TGTGCCAGCAGCTTAACCCGACAGGGGATATCAGCTTTCTTT,CASSLTRQGISAFF
TRBJ1-1,.,few,TRBV5-1,TGCGCCAGCAGCTTGGTTAAAGGCGACACTGAAGCTTTCTTT,CASSLVKGDTEAFF
TRBJ2-1,TRBD2,few,TRBV19,TGTGCCAGTAGAAGAGTAGCGGGAGGTCATGAGCAGTTCTTC,CASRRVAGGHEQFF
TRBJ1-1,TRBD1,.,TRBV2,TGTGCCAGCAGGACAGGGGCCAACACTGAAGCTTTCTTT,CASRTGANTEAFF
TRBJ2-2,.,few,TRBV29-1,TGCAGCGATACAGGAAAATCCACCGGGGAGCTGTTTTTT,CSDTGKSTGELFF
TRBJ1-1,.,.,TRBV11-2,TGTGCCAGCTCACCTGTGAGGGCAGCGTTTGAAGCTTTCTTT,CASSPVRAAFEAFF
TRBJ1-2,TRBD1,.,TRBV18,TGTGCCAGCCAACAGGGGACTGATGGCTACACCTTC,CASQQGTDGYTF
TRBJ1-2,TRBD1,many,TRBV30,TGTGCCTCACAGGGGGACTACTATGGCTACACCTTC,CASQGDYYGYTF
TRBJ2-7,.,.,TRBV7-9,TGTGCCAGCAGCTTGACCTTGGGATCTTCGGAGCAGTACTTC,CASSLTLGSSEQYF
TRBJ2-3,.,few,TRBV19,TGTGCCAGTAGTAAGGCGGGTTCTGTGGATACGCAGTATTTT,CASSKAGSVDTQYF
TRBJ2-5,.,.,TRBV5-1,TGCGCCAGCAGCTTACGGGACACCCTACAAGAGACCCAGTACTTC,CASSLRDTLQETQYF
TRBJ2-5,.,.,TRBV28,TGTGCCAGCAGTTTCGGAGGGGCTGGAAAAGAGACCCAGTACTTC,CASSFGGAGKETQYF
TRBJ2-7,TRBD1,.,TRBV2,TGTGCCAGCAGTGAAGCGGACAGGGGAGCTCCCGAGCAGTACTTC,CASSEADRGAPEQYF
TRBJ2-1,TRBD2,.,TRBV11-3,TGTGCCAGCAGCTCCGGACTAGCGGGAGGTGGGGAGCAGTTCTTC,CASSSGLAGGGEQFF
TRBJ2-1,.,few,TRBV29-1,TGCAGCGTTGTTGGAGGGTCATCCTCCTACAATGAGCAGTTCTTC,CSVVGGSSSYNEQFF
TRBJ1-6,.,.,TRBV27,TGTGCCAGCATGTCGGGTAATTCACCCCTCCACTTT,CASMSGNSPLHF
TRBJ2-7,.,few,TRBV6-1,TGTGCCAGCATTGCTACCATCAGCGAGCAGTACTTC,CASIATISEQYF
TRBJ2-5,TRBD2,few,TRBV7-2,TGTGCCAGCAGCTTAGAGAGCGGGACGGAGACCCAGTACTTC,CASSLESGTETQYF
TRBJ2-4,TRBD1,.,TRBV5-4,TGTGCCGCAAGGGACAGGGGCAACATTCAGTACTTC,CAARDRGNIQYF